Listed here are 23 T cell receptor beta chains from one sample, sequenced in a study of cytomegalovirus exposure and HLA in healthy donors (dated by TCRdb to about 2017). Receptors were amplified or captured by the immunoSEQ multiplex PCR assay. A mixture of 60 forward primers for TCR Vbeta segments and 13 reverse primers for TCR Jbeta segments was used in the multiplex PCR. What TCRdb holds here is the immuneACCESS table cut down to in-frame rearrangements. Part of the clones is not present; checked against another copy, under half of the missing clones reflect an unresolved V gene, and the others are unexplained. For this sample the table gives over 70,000 clones, of which about 80% were detected only once. About 30% of the sample goes to the ten largest clones. The source material was PBMCs. All receptors derive from a man aged 50-60 years in good health and CMV-seropositive.

This clone has just a few counts. The chain joins TRBV4-1 to TRBJ1-5, with 9 bases matching TRBD1. This CDR3 is built from 18 residues. V lost 3 bases, J lost 0 bases, and 9 bases stayed unmatched. Germline CDR1 MGHRA, CDR2 YSYEKL. The CDR3 sequence: CASSQGQGRVSSNQPQHF. In DNA, the CDR3 is TGCGCCAGCAGCCAGGGACAGGGTCGAGTTTCTAGCAATCAGCCCCAGCATTTT.

The V call is TRBV4-1, the J call TRBJ2-1; 11 bases agree with TRBD2. The CDR3 contains 14 residues. Germline trimming cut 4 bases from V and 9 bases from J; bases unmatched to any gene: 5. Germline V gene lookup returns CDR1 MGHRA and CDR2 YSYEKL. CDR3 protein: CASSLAGGPGEQFF. The CDR3 DNA reads as TGCGCCAGCAGCCTAGCGGGAGGGCCGGGTGAGCAGTTCTTC.

The CDR3 DNA reads as TGTGCCAGCAGCTCGGGGCGGGGACTAGCGGTCAATGAGCAGTTCTTC. It encodes CASSSGRGLAVNEQFF. V usage is TRBV25-1 and J usage is TRBJ2-1; TRBD2 matches 11 bases. Germline V gene lookup returns CDR1 MGHDK and CDR2 SYGVNS. CDR3 length: 16 amino acids. J lost 6 bases, V lost 6 bases, and 10 bases had no gene match.

A word on this clone: One junction end does not reproduce the germline sequence, and a read error may be involved. The CDR3 is CASSSHPGLAVNTGEPFF. The DNA for the CDR3 is TGTGCCAGCAGTTCTCATCCGGGACTAGCGGTGAACACCGGGGAGCCGTTTTTT. The genes are TRBV7-2 and TRBJ2-2; the match to TRBD2 covers 11 bases. CDR1 and CDR2 from the germline V gene are SGHTA and FQGNSA. The CDR3 loop spans 18 amino acids. The variable domain in full, completed from reference TRBV7-2 and TRBJ2-2, reads GAGVSQSPSNKVTEKGKDVELRCDPISGHTALYWYRQSLGQGLEFLIYFQGNSAPDKSGLPSDRFSAERTGGSVSTLTIQRTQQEDSAVYLCASSSHPGLAVNTGEPFFGEGSRLTVL.

The chain employs TRBV11-3 and TRBJ2-7; a possible D gene is TRBD2 (6 bases). CDR1 SGHNT and CDR2 YENEEA come from the germline V gene. The CDR3 spans 13 residues. Trimming shortened V by 1 base and J by 7 bases, and 11 bases separated the two germline ends. In nucleotides, the CDR3 is TGTGCCAGCAGCTTAGTCGGGAGTAGAGAGCAGTACTTC. Its translation: CASSLVGSREQYF.

This clone was detected once. The chain couples TRBV5-4 to TRBJ2-3, with 8 bases that match TRBD2. The CDR3 is made up of 15 amino acids. Trimming removed 0 bases from V and 6 bases from J; junction bases left unmatched: 6. Germline V gives CDR1 SGHNT, CDR2 YYREEE (reference sequence). CDR3 sequence: CASSLGGGLEDTQYF. The CDR3 DNA is TGTGCCAGCAGCTTGGGGGGGGGACTAGAGGATACGCAGTATTTT.

Comment on this clone: The CDR3 carries no conserved terminal phenylalanine or tryptophan, so it likely arises from a read error. This sequence joins TRBV7-9 and TRBJ1-1, with D tentatively TRBD1 (6 bases). The CDR3 covers 16 residues. Trimming took off 2 bases at V and 3 bases at J, with 16 bases between the two ends. CDR1 is SEHNR, CDR2 FQNEAQ, per germline (reference sequence). The CDR3: CASSLRSGVGDTEAFS. CDR3 nucleotide sequence: TGTGCCAGCAGCTTACGATCAGGGGTAGGAGACACTGAAGCTTTCTCT.

The J gene is TRBJ2-5, the V gene TRBV5-1; 12 bases fit TRBD2. Losses at the gene ends were 4 bases for V and 0 bases for J; bases not matched to a gene: 4. There are 16 residues in the CDR3. Germline loops: CDR1 SGHRS, CDR2 YFSETQ. The CDR3 DNA reads TGCGCCAGCAGCCCCGGGACTAGCGGGTACCAAGAGACCCAGTACTTC. Protein sequence: CASSPGTSGYQETQYF.

This chain uses TRBV2 with TRBJ1-3, with D possibly matching TRBD1 (5 bases). CDR1 is SNHLY and CDR2 is FYNNEI in the germline V gene. V was clipped by 7 bases and J by 4 bases, with 20 bases between them. The CDR3 length is 16 residues. In DNA form, the CDR3 reads TGTGCCAGCACCCGCCGTGCGGGGCCAGGGGGAAACACCATATATTTT. It translates to CASTRRAGPGGNTIYF.

The chain uses TRBV27 and TRBJ2-7; 9 bases align to TRBD2. This CDR3 is 13 amino acids long. J gave up 3 bases and V 6 bases, and 3 bases lay outside the gene matches. Germline-derived CDR1 and CDR2 are MNHEY and SMNVEV (reference sequence). DNA for the CDR3: TGTGCCAGCAGATATAGCGGGAGCTACGAGCAGTACTTC. Translated: CASRYSGSYEQYF.

The V gene is TRBV2, the J gene TRBJ2-6; TRBD2 matches at 10 bases. In germline, CDR1 is SNHLY, CDR2 FYNNEI. This CDR3 is 19 amino acids long. V shed 8 bases and J 1 base; nucleotides not matched to a gene: 14. CDR3 in amino acids: CASGGGEREGLSGANVLTF. The CDR3 DNA follows: TGTGCCAGCGGGGGGGGAGAGCGGGAGGGCCTTTCTGGGGCCAACGTCCTGACTTTC.

The chain has TRBV2 and TRBJ1-1; 7 bases are a match to TRBD1. This CDR3 region has 14 residues. With 4 bases clipped from V and 1 base from J, the junction kept 3 bases outside the gene matches. Germline loops: CDR1 SNHLY, CDR2 FYNNEI. The CDR3 DNA is TGTGCCAGCAGTGCTCGACAGGGGAACACTGAAGCTTTCTTT. The encoded protein is CASSARQGNTEAFF. The complete variable domain, with remaining parts taken from reference TRBV2 and TRBJ1-1, reads EPEVTQTPSHQVTQMGQEVILRCVPISNHLYFYWYRQILGQKVEFLVSFYNNEISEKSEIFDDQFSVERPDGSNFTLKIRSTKLEDSAMYFCASSARQGNTEAFFGQGTRLTVV.

The chain recombines TRBV25-1 with TRBJ1-1; TRBD1 matches at 8 bases. Trimming removed 4 bases from V and 5 bases from J; junction bases left unmatched: 9. The CDR3 length is 15 residues. Germline V lookup: CDR1 MGHDK, CDR2 SYGVNS. DNA of the CDR3: TGTGCCAGCAGTGCCAGACAGGGGCCGGAAACTGAAGCTTTCTTT. This encodes CASSARQGPETEAFF.

In this sample, this clone turned up once. The chain uses TRBV19 and TRBJ1-1, with unresolved D. CDR3 length: 14 residues. Between the trimmed V and J ends, which lost 5 bases and 4 bases, there was a span of 14 bases. Germline CDR1 is LNHDA and CDR2 is SQIVND (reference sequence). The CDR3 here is CASSFEGGGTEAFF. CDR3 bases: TGTGCCAGTAGTTTTGAGGGCGGCGGCACTGAAGCTTTCTTT.

Note on this clone: One end of the junction fails to match germline, which may point to a read error. J is TRBJ2-4 and V is TRBV30; TRBD2 is a possible D gene (6 bases). CDR3 length: 14 amino acids. The V gene's germline CDR1 is GTSNPN and CDR2 SVGIG (reference sequence). CDR3 sequence: CAWSVLGGGNSQYF. CDR3 bases: TGTGCCTGGAGTGTATTGGGGGGAGGAAACAGTCAGTACTTC. The complete variable domain, with remaining parts taken from reference TRBV30 and TRBJ2-4, reads SQTIHQWPATLVQPVGSPLSLECTVEGTSNPNLYWYRQAAGRGLQLLFYSVGIGQISSEVPQNLSASRPQDRQFILSSKKLLLSDSGFYLCAWSVLGGGNSQYFGAGTRLSVL.

In its sample, this clone was seen once. The V call is TRBV5-5, the J call TRBJ2-7, with D possibly TRBD1 on 6 matching bases. V was clipped by 5 bases and J by 4 bases, with 19 bases between them. CDR3 length equals 15 residues. Per the germline V gene, CDR1 is SGHKS and CDR2 is YYEKEE (reference sequence). The CDR3 loop is CASRGTFGSRYEQYF. DNA of the CDR3: TGTGCCAGCAGGGGGACATTTGGTAGCAGATACGAGCAGTACTTC.

This clone appeared once. The chain is built from TRBV4-1 and TRBJ2-7; D is possibly TRBD2 (6 bases). The V end was cut by 1 base, the J end by 4 bases, with 17 bases between. The CDR3 spans 16 residues. Looked up from germline, CDR1 is MGHRA and CDR2 is YSYEKL. The CDR3 nucleotides read TGCGCCAGCAGCCAAGGGGTCGGCGGGACCAGTTACGAGCAGTACTTC. Translating it yields CASSQGVGGTSYEQYF.

The chain combines TRBV15 with TRBJ2-7; 11 nucleotides line up with TRBD2. CDR3 length: 16 amino acids. Germline CDR1 and CDR2: LNHNV and YYDKDF (reference sequence). J lost 6 bases, V lost 2 bases, and 9 bases had no gene match. CDR3: CATSRTRGTSGSEQYF. In DNA form, the CDR3 reads TGTGCCACCAGCAGAACTCGGGGGACTAGCGGTTCCGAGCAGTACTTC.

The J gene is TRBJ1-1, the V gene TRBV18; the D is unclear. CDR1 is KGHSH and CDR2 is LQKENI in the germline V gene. Trimming shortened V by 2 bases and J by 0 bases, and 16 bases separated the two germline ends. The CDR3 is made up of 17 amino acids. CDR3 sequence: CASSPSPPGGMNTEAFF. The CDR3 region has the DNA TGTGCCAGCTCACCAAGTCCGCCGGGCGGGATGAACACTGAAGCTTTCTTT.

The V and J genes are TRBV5-6 and TRBJ1-4; TRBD1 might be the D (6 bases). V lost 4 bases and J 7 bases, leaving 17 bases between the germline ends. The length of the CDR3 is 15 residues. Germline lookup yields CDR1 SGHDT and CDR2 YYEEEE. CDR3 loop: CASSETGRVGEKLFF. CDR3 sequence (DNA): TGTGCCAGCAGCGAAACAGGGAGAGTTGGTGAAAAACTGTTTTTT.

The chain is built from TRBV19 and TRBJ1-2; D ambiguous. The CDR3 is 14 residues long. Trimming took off 6 bases at V and 2 bases at J, with 13 bases between the two ends. Germline CDR1 and CDR2: LNHDA and SQIVND (reference sequence). CDR3 nucleotide sequence: TGTGCCAGTAGAGTGACATACGGCAACTATGGCTACACCTTC. It encodes CASRVTYGNYGYTF.

The V gene is TRBV19, the J gene TRBJ2-7; TRBD1 agrees at 7 bases. J lost 7 bases, V lost 4 bases, and 7 bases had no gene match. This CDR3 spans 13 amino acids. CDR1 and CDR2 from the germline V gene are LNHDA and SQIVND (reference sequence). The CDR3 protein is CASSNAGGLEQYF. The CDR3 nucleotides read TGTGCCAGTAGTAACGCAGGGGGATTGGAGCAGTACTTC.

This clone was detected once. The chain is built from TRBV9 and TRBJ2-5; 7 positions agree with TRBD1. Trimming at V came to 2 bases and at J to 9 bases, leaving 10 bases not matched to a gene. CDR1 SGDLS and CDR2 YYNGEE come from the germline V gene. The CDR3 runs 14 residues. CDR3 DNA: TGTGCCAGCAGCGTGGCGAGACAGGGTCTGCCCCAGTACTTC. Protein: CASSVARQGLPQYF. The variable domain in full, completed from reference TRBV9 and TRBJ2-5, reads DSGVTQTPKHLITATGQRVTLRCSPRSGDLSVYWYQQSLDQGLQFLIQYYNGEERAKGNILERFSAQQFPDLHSELNLSSLELGDSALYFCASSVARQGLPQYFGPGTRLLVL.